The present T cell receptor beta chain was sequenced within a study of T cell changes during pregnancy in multiple sclerosis. Germline assignment: CDR1 SGHRS and CDR2 YFSETQ. This CDR3 has 14 amino acids. Trimming at V came to 2 bases and at J to 4 bases, leaving 3 bases not matched to a gene. Clones were sequenced by immunoSEQ multiplex PCR, and TCRdb holds only the in-frame ones, with some missing. The sample records over 50,000 clones, just under 90% being singletons. This chain uses TRBV5-1 with TRBJ2-7, with 10 bases that match TRBD1. This sequence originates from a human donor whose cells served as feeder cells for cultures in a pregnancy study. Sequenced: peripheral blood from another person, used as feeder cells. CDR3 residues: CASSFGQGGYEQYF. The CDR3 nucleotides are TGCGCCAGCAGCTTTGGACAGGGGGGTTACGAGCAGTACTTC. The full variable domain, its missing parts supplied by reference TRBV5-1 and TRBJ2-7, is KAGVTQTPRYLIKTRGQQVTLSCSPISGHRSVSWYQQTPGQGLQFLFEYFSETQRNKGNFPGRFSGRQFSNSRSEMNVSTLELGDSALYLCASSFGQGGYEQYFGPGTRLTVT.